These 5 T cell receptor beta chains were sequenced from one sample in a study of patients and donors after allogeneic stem cell transplantation (TCRdb year 2020). The protocol used for the library was RT-PCR. Sequenced on a NextSeq 550. The raw public reads went through TCRdb reprocessing: fastp at Q25, MiXCR clone calling, in-frame beta chains kept. Identical CDR3 protein sequences are pooled into one entry, listed with their most common genes and DNA. This sample holds about a million distinct CDR3 sequences; 18% were observed only once. The top ten clones comprise around 6% of the sample. Specimen: blood, either unsorted or a sorted T cell fraction (not recorded which). The receptors come from a human donor who was either an allogeneic HSCT recipient or a stem cell or donor lymphocyte infusion donor (not recorded which). It is not recorded whose cells these are; they may come from a transplant donor.

The gene calls are TRBV6-5 and TRBJ1-2; possibly TRBD1 for D (6 bases). The germline V gene has CDR1 MNHEY and CDR2 SVGAGI. CDR3 length: 15 amino acids. V was trimmed by 4 bases and J by 3 bases, leaving 15 bases between them. The CDR3 reads CASSSPGEGDYGYTF. CDR3 nucleotide sequence: TGTGCCAGCAGTTCCCCAGGGGAGGGGGACTATGGCTACACCTTC.

The chain carries TRBV2 and TRBJ1-2; TRBD1 aligns across 7 bases. V was pared by 8 bases and J by 2 bases, with 14 bases of the junction left unmatched. Germline V gene sequence: CDR1 SNHLY, CDR2 FYNNEI. The CDR3 is 16 amino acids. The CDR3 bases are TGTGCCAGCCATCGGATAAGGGACAGCAAAAACTATGGCTACACCTTC. Translated, it gives CASHRIRDSKNYGYTF.

The chain combines TRBV7-8 with TRBJ2-3; 9 positions match TRBD2. The CDR3 is made up of 16 amino acids. Germline values: CDR1 SGHVS, CDR2 FQNEAQ. The junction had 6 bases not matched to a gene; V was cut back by 1 base and J by 4 bases. CDR3: CASSLERLAVPDTQYF. Here the CDR3 DNA reads TGTGCCAGCAGCTTAGAACGACTAGCGGTGCCAGATACGCAGTATTTT.

Only a few counts were recorded for this clonotype. The chain carries TRBV24-1 and TRBJ1-2; maybe TRBD1 (5 bases). The V and J ends lost 5 bases and 4 bases respectively, with 7 bases between them. The CDR3 is 12 amino acids. In germline, CDR1 is KGHDR, CDR2 SFDVKD. CDR3 sequence (DNA): TGTGCCACCAGTGGTGACAGCTATGGCTACACCTTC. As protein: CATSGDSYGYTF.

This clonotype was observed many times. Here the CDR3 reads CASRSQGATGYTF. The CDR3 DNA sequence: TGTGCCAGCAGATCGCAGGGGGCCACTGGCTACACCTTC. The rearrangement uses TRBV12-3 or TRBV12-4 and TRBJ1-2; 8 bases agree with TRBD1. The CDR3 runs 13 residues. The junction had 7 bases not matched to a gene; V was cut back by 6 bases and J by 7 bases.